The rows below give T cell receptor beta chains drawn from one sample of a study of cytomegalovirus exposure and HLA in healthy donors. Repertoires were generated with immunoSEQ multiplex PCR, while TCRdb's copy carries only in-frame clones and drops some. This sample carries some 150,000 clones, roughly 87% of them seen once, and the ten largest clones take more than 0.7%. The source material was PBMCs. These receptors all stem from a woman aged 25 to 39 in good health and CMV-seronegative. Both conserved end residues are part of each CDR3. A D gene is named only where the DNA matches it firmly. Rows may omit the clone size; those that give it use once, few, many or a size class.

size	V	D	J	DNA	CDR3
.	TRBV4-3	TRBD1	TRBJ1-3	TGCGCCAGCAGCCAAGACCGACAGGGAACTGGAAACACCATATATTTT	CASSQDRQGTGNTIYF
.	TRBV2	.	TRBJ1-6	TGTGCCAGCAGTACAGGGATTTCACCCCTCCACTTT	CASSTGISPLHF
.	TRBV14	.	TRBJ1-6	TGTGCCAGCAGCCCCCGACTCGGAGGGTCACCCCTCCACTTT	CASSPRLGGSPLHF
.	TRBV6-6	TRBD1	TRBJ1-2	TGTGCCAGCAGTCACAGGGGTAGTTGGGACTACACCTTC	CASSHRGSWDYTF
.	TRBV6-6	TRBD1	TRBJ1-1	TGTGCCAGCAGTCCGCGGGACAGGGGGCTGACTGAAGCTTTCTTT	CASSPRDRGLTEAFF
.	TRBV7-9	.	TRBJ2-3	TGTGCCAGCGCGGGGCCTACCCGCTCGACAGATACGCAGTATTTT	CASAGPTRSTDTQYF
.	TRBV23-1	.	TRBJ2-3	TGCGCCAGCAGTCCTCCTAGCGCCGATACGCAGTATTTT	CASSPPSADTQYF
few	TRBV28	.	TRBJ1-1	TGTGCCAGCATAGGCAGGGCAAGAGGAGCTTTCTTT	CASIGRARGAFF
few	TRBV7-3	.	TRBJ2-7	TGTGCCAGCACCCTCGGGGGTGACTCCAAGCAGTACTTC	CASTLGGDSKQYF
.	TRBV2	TRBD2	TRBJ2-3	TGTGCCAGCAACCCAAGGGGGACTAGCGGGGGTACAGATACGCAGTATTTT	CASNPRGTSGGTDTQYF
once	TRBV7-9	.	TRBJ2-5	TGTGCCAGCAGCTCCCGGGACAAGAGGTTCGAGACCCAGTACTTC	CASSSRDKRFETQYF